This TCR beta chain was identified during a study of blood T cell repertoires in COVID-19. Looking at the study overall: There were acute and convalescent COVID-19 samples, and they came from the United States, Italy and Spain. T cells, B-cell-depleted T cells, or PBMCs provided the cDNA or gDNA that served as material.

The CDR3 consists of 15 residues. Looked up from germline, CDR1 is SNHLY and CDR2 is FYNNEI. V shed 11 bases and J 4 bases; nucleotides not matched to a gene: 13. In the original analysis: Scientists estimated how many nucleated cells there were by amplifying reference gene primers. Data came from immunoSEQ multiplex PCR; TCRdb stores just in-frame clones and leaves some out. V and J calls and clone size are those listed in that table; D and trimming were worked out from the DNA. The sample consists of about 80,000 clones, 82% of them appearing once. The sequence was collected from a woman aged 70-85 years with acute or convalescent COVID-19. Sequenced material: peripheral blood. The chain has TRBV2 and TRBJ2-1; 8 bases fit TRBD2. Here the CDR3 reads CARRGGLGGYNEQFF. As DNA, the CDR3 is TGTGCCCGCCGGGGGGGACTGGGTGGGTACAATGAGCAGTTCTTC.